This is a list of T cell receptor beta chains from one sample in a study of T-cell reconstitution after alpha-beta-depleted transplantation in children. TCRdb ran MiXCR on the PCR reads and lists one entry per CDR3 protein. The sample records 400,000 to 500,000 distinct CDR3 sequences, 11% being singletons. The sample was PBMCs from the stem cell graft donor, taken from the stem cell graft. Every receptor here comes from a human donor who donated a stem cell graft to a child with acute myeloid leukemia. The CDR3 runs from the conserved cysteine through the conserved F or W. A D gene is named only where the DNA matches it firmly. Only part of the rows carry a size: once, few, many, or a class if the clone is expanded.

clone_size	d_call	j_call	v_call	cdr3_aa	cdr3_nt
few	.	TRBJ2-6	TRBV20-1	CSARDLEGANVLTF	TGCAGTGCTAGAGACCTGGAGGGGGCCAACGTCCTGACTTTC
.	.	TRBJ1-2	TRBV7-2	CASSSFAGYTF	TGTGCCAGCAGCAGCTTCGCCGGCTACACCTTC
.	TRBD2	TRBJ2-1	TRBV7-2	CASRKTSDSYNEQFF	TGTGCCAGCAGAAAGACTAGCGACTCCTACAATGAGCAGTTCTTC
many	.	TRBJ1-2	TRBV2	CASSEGGYTF	TGTGCCAGCAGTGAAGGTGGCTACACCTTC
many	.	TRBJ2-3	TRBV5-1	CASSGGSTDTQYF	TGTGCCAGCAGTGGGGGGTCCACAGATACGCAGTATTTT
.	.	TRBJ2-7	TRBV27	CASSLNQGDEQYF	TGTGCCAGCAGTTTAAACCAGGGAGACGAGCAGTACTTC
few	.	TRBJ1-4	TRBV20-1	CSARGTDLTEKLFF	TGCAGTGCTAGAGGGACAGACCTCACTGAAAAACTGTTTTTT
.	.	TRBJ2-1	TRBV20-1	CSVRGGTLYNEQFF	TGCAGTGTTCGCGGCGGGACTTTGTACAATGAGCAGTTCTTC
few	TRBD1	TRBJ2-2	TRBV12-3/TRBV12-4	CASRPVTGGPGELFF	TGTGCCAGCAGACCCGTCACAGGGGGCCCCGGGGAGCTGTTTTTT
many	TRBD1	TRBJ2-7	TRBV9	CASSAGTGGYEQYF	TGTGCCAGCAGCGCCGGGACAGGGGGCTACGAGCAGTACTTC
few	.	TRBJ2-1	TRBV20-1	CSARDPNEQFF	TGCAGTGCTAGAGACCCCAATGAGCAGTTCTTC
few	.	TRBJ2-5	TRBV11-2	CASSRDPQETQYF	TGTGCCAGCAGCCGGGATCCCCAAGAGACCCAGTACTTC
.	TRBD2	TRBJ2-7	TRBV5-1	CASMRGASGGSYEQYF	TGCGCCAGCATGCGGGGGGCTAGCGGGGGCTCCTACGAGCAGTACTTC
.	TRBD1	TRBJ1-5	TRBV5-1	CASSEGTGRSNQPQHF	TGCGCCAGCAGCGAGGGGACAGGGAGAAGCAATCAGCCCCAGCATTTT
few	TRBD2	TRBJ2-3	TRBV20-1	CSAVLAGATDTQYF	TGCAGTGCTGTACTAGCGGGGGCCACAGATACGCAGTATTTT
.	.	TRBJ1-2	TRBV11-2	CASSFGQYGYTF	TGTGCCAGCAGCTTCGGACAGTATGGCTACACCTTC
few	.	TRBJ1-2	TRBV19	CASNFGVLNYGYTF	TGTGCCAGTAATTTCGGGGTCCTTAACTATGGCTACACCTTC
.	.	TRBJ2-1	TRBV27	CASSLSAGTVYNEQFF	TGTGCCAGCAGTTTATCGGCGGGGACCGTTTACAATGAGCAGTTCTTC
.	.	TRBJ2-3	TRBV15	CATSSGLGASERTQYF	TGTGCCACCAGCAGTGGTCTAGGTGCCAGTGAGCGTACGCAGTATTTT
few	.	TRBJ2-7	TRBV7-8	CASSSTGKETYEQYF	TGTGCCAGCAGCTCTACCGGAAAGGAGACCTACGAGCAGTACTTC
.	.	TRBJ1-2	TRBV27	CASSLGAGNGYTF	TGTGCCAGCAGCTTGGGGGCAGGAAATGGCTACACCTTC
.	TRBD1	TRBJ2-1	TRBV27	CASSFGTGAYNEQFF	TGTGCCAGCAGTTTCGGGACAGGGGCGTACAATGAGCAGTTCTTC
.	TRBD2	TRBJ2-7	TRBV30	CAWKLPGLAEYEQYF	TGTGCCTGGAAGCTACCGGGACTAGCGGAATACGAGCAGTACTTC
few	TRBD1	TRBJ1-2	TRBV4-1	CASSDRGQGYTF	TGCGCCAGCAGCGACAGGGGGCAAGGCTACACCTTC
few	.	TRBJ2-1	TRBV20-1	CSARVVDYNEQFF	TGCAGTGCTAGGGTAGTGGACTACAATGAGCAGTTCTTC
many	TRBD2	TRBJ2-1	TRBV11-1	CASSLRTSGRNEQFF	TGTGCCAGCAGCCTACGGACTAGCGGGAGGAATGAGCAGTTCTTC
few	.	TRBJ2-7	TRBV20-1	CSAPPTGAYEQYF	TGCAGTGCTCCCCCGACCGGGGCCTACGAGCAGTACTTC
few	.	TRBJ1-1	TRBV20-1	CSAREGNPNTEAFF	TGCAGTGCCAGGGAAGGGAACCCGAACACTGAAGCTTTCTTT
few	.	TRBJ2-1	TRBV6-2/TRBV6-3	CASSTWVNEQFF	TGTGCCAGCAGCACCTGGGTCAATGAGCAGTTCTTC
few	.	TRBJ1-5	TRBV12-3/TRBV12-4	CASSLQSGRRNQPQHF	TGTGCCAGCAGTTTACAGTCGGGCAGGAGGAATCAGCCCCAGCATTTT
.	TRBD1	TRBJ2-1	TRBV9	CASSVLRDRGNNEQFF	TGTGCCAGCAGCGTCCTCCGGGACAGGGGAAACAATGAGCAGTTCTTC
few	.	TRBJ2-7	TRBV2	CASSVGAGLSYEQYF	TGTGCCAGCAGTGTAGGGGCAGGTCTGTCCTACGAGCAGTACTTC
.	.	TRBJ2-1	TRBV9	CASSVGSSYNEQFF	TGTGCCAGCAGCGTAGGGTCCTCCTACAATGAGCAGTTCTTC
many	TRBD2	TRBJ2-7	TRBV6-2/TRBV6-3	CASSYVRTGLAGVRSYEQYF	TGTGCCAGCAGTTATGTCCGCACGGGACTAGCGGGAGTCCGCTCCTACGAGCAGTACTTC